This TCR beta chain is drawn from a study of T cells in women clearing cervical HPV infection. Overall study: Case blood drawn at lesion detection; control blood after infection cleared.

Genomic DNA, averaging roughly 1,200 ng per sample, yielded TCR beta CDR3 via immunoSEQ. Assay: immunoSEQ multiplex PCR; the TCRdb copy retains only in-frame clones and omits some. The sample features under 45,000 clones, with about 5% in its top ten. CDR3 size: 17 residues. The junction had 14 bases not matched to a gene; V was cut back by 2 bases and J by 6 bases. The germline CDR1 and CDR2 sequences are DFQATT and SNEGSKA (reference sequence). Note on this clone: The CDR3 end lies 3 residues beyond the end of the read and is filled in from the germline J gene.

All donors had a single incident cervical HPV16 infection, not prevalent. This receptor was obtained from a woman aged 18-70 years with a cervical HPV16 infection that either progressed to CIN3+ or cleared (not recorded which). The material sequenced was blood buffy coat. The chain uses TRBV20-1 and TRBJ2-3; 10 nucleotides align to TRBD2. CDR3 in amino acids: CSARQSGSSGGPDTQYF. CDR3 DNA, as far as it was read: TGCAGTGCTAGACAAAGTGGGTCTAGCGGGGGCCCCGATACG.